This TCR beta chain was sequenced in a study of beta chain features in type 1 diabetes. Study-wide results and caveats: TCRB CDR3s from Type 1 diabetes patients were moderately but significantly shorter in all four CD4+ subsets.

Reverse transcribing all isolated RNA meant expressed TCRB transcripts were sequenced. The method was immunoSEQ multiplex PCR; TCRdb's version includes in-frame clones alone and lacks a portion of them. The table has about 330,000 clones, 9.5% to 11% seen once. This clone occurred a few times. No antigen is known for it. The sequence was obtained from a woman in her twenties or thirties in good health. The sample consisted of naive CD4+ T cells from blood.

The CDR3 DNA reads as TGTGCCAGCAGTTACCCAGCGGGAACCTCCTACAATGAGCAGTTCTTC. Translation gives CASSYPAGTSYNEQFF. V is TRBV6-6 and J is TRBJ2-1, with 7 bases identical to TRBD2. Germline lookup yields CDR1 MNHNY and CDR2 SVGAGI (reference sequence). The junction had 4 bases not matched to a gene; V was cut back by 2 bases and J by 0 bases. The CDR3 is made up of 16 amino acids.